The rows below give T cell receptor beta chains drawn from one sample of a study of human T cells and chemical hapten exposure. TCRdb called the RACE reads again in MiXCR, with one record for every CDR3 protein. The sample has around 300,000 distinct CDR3 sequences, around 7% seen once. This sample comprised whole blood, obtained in connection with sensitization to the hapten diphenylcyclopropenone (DPC). All receptors come from a woman between 18 and 29 years old with alopecia areata. Some clones in this sample may be carry-over from other donors' samples. CDR3s include the opening cysteine and the closing phenylalanine or tryptophan. A D gene is named only where the DNA matches it firmly. Only part of the rows carry a size: once, few, many, or a class if the clone is expanded.

few	.	TRBV5-5	TRBJ2-7	TGTGCCAGCAGCTCGGAAGGGAAATTGCCTACCGAGGGGAGCTCCTACGAGCAGTACTTC	CASSSEGKLPTEGSSYEQYF
many	.	TRBV7-9	TRBJ2-5	TGTGCCAGCAGCTTTACGGGCCCTCAAGAGACCCAGTACTTC	CASSFTGPQETQYF
few	.	TRBV7-2	TRBJ2-7	TGTGCCAGCAGCCTACAATCTAGCGCAACCTACGAGCAGTACTTC	CASSLQSSATYEQYF
.	.	TRBV4-2	TRBJ2-3	TGTGCCAGCAGCCAAGATGGGCAGGGGCTGGATACGCAGTATTTT	CASSQDGQGLDTQYF
few	TRBD1	TRBV27	TRBJ2-3	TGTGCCAGCAGTTCCACCCCCGACAGGGTCACAGATACGCAGTATTTT	CASSSTPDRVTDTQYF
many	TRBD1	TRBV28	TRBJ1-5	TGTGCCAGCACTGGGGACAGGGCTAGCAATCAGCCCCAGCATTTT	CASTGDRASNQPQHF
few	.	TRBV7-8	TRBJ1-6	TGTGCCAGCAGCTTAGCAGGGGGGAGCTATAATTCACCCCTCCACTTT	CASSLAGGSYNSPLHF
few	TRBD1	TRBV6-1	TRBJ2-2	TGTGCCAGCAGTGGGGGACAGTACACCGGGGAGCTGTTTTTT	CASSGGQYTGELFF
many	TRBD2	TRBV10-3	TRBJ2-7	TGTGCCATCAGTGCTAGCGGGTACGAGCAGTACTTC	CAISASGYEQYF
many	TRBD1	TRBV27	TRBJ2-3	TGTGCCAGTACAGGGGGGAAGTCAGCTACGCAGTATTTT	CASTGGKSATQYF
many	.	TRBV7-9	TRBJ1-2	TGTGCCAGCAGCTTAATGGGTCGAGGGCCCGCCATCTATGGCTACACCTTC	CASSLMGRGPAIYGYTF
many	.	TRBV24-1	TRBJ2-7	TGTGCCACCCTTCTGGAGGGTGGCGAGCAGTACTTC	CATLLEGGEQYF
.	.	TRBV7-9	TRBJ2-7	TGTGCCAGCAGCTTATCTGAACACGAGGGCTACGAGCAGTACTTC	CASSLSEHEGYEQYF
.	.	TRBV14	TRBJ1-1	TGTGCCAGCAGCCTGATGGCGGGTACCAGCACTGAAGCTTTCTTT	CASSLMAGTSTEAFF
.	.	TRBV6-5	TRBJ1-4	TGTGCCAGCAGTCCCGTGGCCCCAATTGATGAAAAACTGTTTTTT	CASSPVAPIDEKLFF
.	.	TRBV10-3	TRBJ1-4	TGTGCCATCAGCCCAGGGTGGAATGAAAAACTGTTTTTT	CAISPGWNEKLFF
few	.	TRBV7-3	TRBJ2-3	TGTGCCAGCAGCTTTTTCCCCATGGAGACAGGACGCCCCACAGATACGCAGTATTTT	CASSFFPMETGRPTDTQYF
.	TRBD2	TRBV4-3	TRBJ2-7	TGCGCCAGCAGCCAAGGGCTAGCGGGGAACTACGAGCAGTACTTC	CASSQGLAGNYEQYF
many	TRBD2	TRBV12-3/TRBV12-4	TRBJ2-3	TGTGCCAGCAGTTTACCGTTAAGAGCGGGGGGGCGACGCACAGATACGCAGTATTTT	CASSLPLRAGGRRTDTQYF
.	TRBD1	TRBV4-3	TRBJ2-5	TGCGCCAGCAGCGTCCAGGGGGCAGAGACCCAGTACTTC	CASSVQGAETQYF
.	.	TRBV12-3/TRBV12-4	TRBJ1-3	TGTGCCAGCACCCGCGTGGGGGGAGGGTCACACACCATATATTTT	CASTRVGGGSHTIYF
few	TRBD1	TRBV5-1	TRBJ1-4	TGCGCCAGCAGCTTGCGGGGACAGGAAAATGAAAAACTGTTTTTT	CASSLRGQENEKLFF
few	TRBD1	TRBV6-6	TRBJ2-1	TGTGCCAGCAGACAGGGACAGGTGTACAATGAGCAGTTCTTC	CASRQGQVYNEQFF
many	TRBD2	TRBV3-1	TRBJ2-1	TGTGCCAGCAGCCAAGATCTCCTAGCGGGGGGGAATGAGCAGTTCTTC	CASSQDLLAGGNEQFF
few	.	TRBV7-2	TRBJ1-1	TGTGCCAGCAGCTCCGTCAGGAGCCCGAACACTGAAGCTTTCTTT	CASSSVRSPNTEAFF
few	.	TRBV20-1	TRBJ1-6	TGCAGTGCTAGTTCCCAGGGGTACCTAGGACCTTCACCCCTCCACTTT	CSASSQGYLGPSPLHF
few	TRBD1	TRBV29-1	TRBJ1-1	TGCAGCTCGACCGGGACAGCTTTGAACACTGAAGCTTTCTTT	CSSTGTALNTEAFF
many	TRBD1	TRBV7-6	TRBJ1-2	TGTGCCAGCAGCAGAACCGAAGGGACAGTCTATGGCTACACCTTC	CASSRTEGTVYGYTF
many	.	TRBV19	TRBJ2-1	TGTGCCAGTAGACCCTCCAGCAGCAGTGAGCAGTTCTTC	CASRPSSSSEQFF
many	TRBD2	TRBV29-1	TRBJ2-1	TGCAGCGTCCAAACTAGCGGGGGCATTTATGAGCAGTTCTTC	CSVQTSGGIYEQFF
.	.	TRBV18	TRBJ1-1	TGTGCCAGCTCACCGAGGCCAGTGTCGACGAACACTGAAGCTTTCTTT	CASSPRPVSTNTEAFF
.	TRBD2	TRBV7-9	TRBJ2-1	TGTGCCAGCAGCTCCCGAAGGGAGGGTCTGAGCAATGAGCAGTTCTTC	CASSSRREGLSNEQFF
many	TRBD1	TRBV29-1	TRBJ2-7	TGCAGCGTTAAATGGGACAGGTACTACGAGCAGTACTTC	CSVKWDRYYEQYF
few	.	TRBV7-2	TRBJ1-5	TGTGCCAGCAGCTTAGCGCGAGGGATGAGTCAGCCCCAGCATTTT	CASSLARGMSQPQHF
few	.	TRBV9	TRBJ1-6	TGTGCCAGCAGCCACAGGTCAGGGAATTCACCCCTCCACTTT	CASSHRSGNSPLHF
many	.	TRBV9	TRBJ1-5	TGTGCCAGCAGCGTAGATCCGAAAGGAAGTCAGCCCCAGCATTTT	CASSVDPKGSQPQHF
.	.	TRBV5-1	TRBJ1-1	TGCGCCAGCAGCGGCGGTGAAGGGATAGACACTGAAGCTTTCTTT	CASSGGEGIDTEAFF
few	.	TRBV7-2	TRBJ2-1	TGTGCCAGCAGCCTCGACTACAACAATGAGCAGTTCTTC	CASSLDYNNEQFF
few	.	TRBV20-1	TRBJ2-7	TGCAGTGCTAGAGATTGGCAGGGTTACGAGCAGTACTTC	CSARDWQGYEQYF
few	.	TRBV29-1	TRBJ1-1	TGCAGCGTTACAGAGGGGCTGAACACTGAAGCTTTCTTT	CSVTEGLNTEAFF
.	.	TRBV16	TRBJ1-4	TGTGCCAGCAGCCCACAAACGGGTACACAAAAACTGTTTTTT	CASSPQTGTQKLFF
.	.	TRBV10-3	TRBJ1-5	TGTGCCATCAGTGGGGGCAGGGAAGGCGATCAGCCCCAGCATTTT	CAISGGREGDQPQHF
.	TRBD2	TRBV2	TRBJ2-3	TGTGCCAGCAGTCGTAGAGCGGGGGGCCGCACAGATACGCAGTATTTT	CASSRRAGGRTDTQYF
.	.	TRBV28	TRBJ2-2	TGTGCCATAACGAGTCTAGCCACCGGGGAGCTGTTTTTT	CAITSLATGELFF
many	TRBD2	TRBV6-2/TRBV6-3	TRBJ2-1	TGTGCCAGCAGCCTCACGGGGGGATACAATGAGCAGTTCTTC	CASSLTGGYNEQFF
few	.	TRBV12-3/TRBV12-4	TRBJ2-7	TGTGCCAGCAGTTTATTGTCGGGTTATGAGCAGTACTTC	CASSLLSGYEQYF
few	.	TRBV7-9	TRBJ1-1	TGTGCCAGCAGCTTAGACTTCAGGGGCACTGAAGCTTTCTTT	CASSLDFRGTEAFF
.	.	TRBV7-9	TRBJ2-7	TGTGCCAGCAGCTTCGCCGGGGGCTACGAGCAGTACTTC	CASSFAGGYEQYF
.	TRBD1	TRBV6-2/TRBV6-3	TRBJ2-7	TGTGCCAGCAGTTACCCCACGGACAGGGGGCTGATCGGAGGCGAGCAGTACTTC	CASSYPTDRGLIGGEQYF
.	.	TRBV6-6	TRBJ2-7	TGTGCCAGCAGTTCCGGGCGGCCTGCTCGCTACGAGCAGTACTTC	CASSSGRPARYEQYF
.	.	TRBV20-1	TRBJ2-7	TGCAGTGCTAGAGATCACGTCAGCTCCTACGAGCAGTACTTC	CSARDHVSSYEQYF
.	.	TRBV10-3	TRBJ2-1	TGTGCCATCAGTAAACGACAAGGGGTTCTATACAATGAGCAGTTCTTC	CAISKRQGVLYNEQFF
few	TRBD1	TRBV7-6	TRBJ1-1	TGTGCCAGCACCCTTGTGACAGGGCTGAACACTGAAGCTTTCTTT	CASTLVTGLNTEAFF
few	.	TRBV7-9	TRBJ1-1	TGTGCCAGCAGTTCAACGTCGGGCGCTGAAGCTTTCTTT	CASSSTSGAEAFF
.	TRBD1	TRBV20-1	TRBJ2-7	TGCAGTGCTGGCGGGACAGGCAATTCCTACGAGCAGTACTTC	CSAGGTGNSYEQYF